This T cell receptor beta chain was captured in a study of neurological immune-mediated disorders. TCRdb independently ran MiXCR on the 5' RACE reads; one entry per CDR3 protein. There are tens of thousands of distinct CDR3 sequences in the sample; 3% to 4% occur only once, and about 2.9% lies in the top ten. The sequence was obtained from a woman aged 45 to 65 with multiple sclerosis. Material for sequencing was PBMCs.

CDR3 amino acids: CSAQTPSGVTGELFF. The CDR3 DNA reads as TGCAGTGCCCAGACCCCTAGCGGGGTTACCGGGGAGCTGTTTTTT. This chain connects TRBV20-1 to TRBJ2-2; TRBD2 aligns across 9 bases. The ends lost 6 bases at V and 5 bases at J; junction bases unmatched: 10. CDR3 length: 15 residues. Germline CDR1 is DFQATT and CDR2 is SNEGSKA (reference sequence).